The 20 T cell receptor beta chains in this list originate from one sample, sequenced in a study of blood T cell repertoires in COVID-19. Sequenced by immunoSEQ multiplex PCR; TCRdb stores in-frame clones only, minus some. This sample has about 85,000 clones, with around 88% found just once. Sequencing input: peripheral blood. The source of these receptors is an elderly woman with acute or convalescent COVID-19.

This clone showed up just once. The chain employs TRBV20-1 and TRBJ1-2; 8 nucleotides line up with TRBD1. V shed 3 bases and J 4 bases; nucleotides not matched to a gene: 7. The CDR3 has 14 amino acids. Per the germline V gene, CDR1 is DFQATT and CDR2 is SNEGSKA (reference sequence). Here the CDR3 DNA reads TGCAGTGCTAGTCGGGACAGGACGTTCTATGGCTACACCTTC. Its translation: CSASRDRTFYGYTF.

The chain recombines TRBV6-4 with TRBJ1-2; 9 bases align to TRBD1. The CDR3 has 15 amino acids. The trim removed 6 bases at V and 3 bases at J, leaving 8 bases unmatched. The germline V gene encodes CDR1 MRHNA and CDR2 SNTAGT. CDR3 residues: CASRSGQGKDYGYTF. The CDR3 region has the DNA TGTGCCAGCAGGAGTGGACAGGGGAAGGACTATGGCTACACCTTC.

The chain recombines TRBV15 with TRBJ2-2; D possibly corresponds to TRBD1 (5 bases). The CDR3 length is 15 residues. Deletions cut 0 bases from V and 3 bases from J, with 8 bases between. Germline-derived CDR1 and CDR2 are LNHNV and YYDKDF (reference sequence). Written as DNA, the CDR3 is TGTGCCACCAGCAGAGATCAGGGTCACACCGGGGAGCTGTTTTTT. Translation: CATSRDQGHTGELFF.

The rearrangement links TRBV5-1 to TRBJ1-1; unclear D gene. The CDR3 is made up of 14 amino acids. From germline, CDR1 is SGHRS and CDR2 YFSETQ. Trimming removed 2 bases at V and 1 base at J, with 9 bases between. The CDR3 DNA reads TGCGCCAGCAGCTTATCCGCAGGGAACACTGAAGCTTTCTTT. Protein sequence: CASSLSAGNTEAFF.

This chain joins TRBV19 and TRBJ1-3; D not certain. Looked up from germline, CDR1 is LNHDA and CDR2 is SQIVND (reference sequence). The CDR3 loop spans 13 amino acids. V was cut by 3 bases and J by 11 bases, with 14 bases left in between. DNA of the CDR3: TGTGCCAGTAGTATGACGGGGATGGCATCCATATATTTT. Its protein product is CASSMTGMASIYF.

The CDR3 nucleotides read TGTGCCAGTAGTATAACGTACAGTAATTCACCCCTCCACTTT. Protein product: CASSITYSNSPLHF. This sequence joins TRBV19 and TRBJ1-6, with D hard to call. Trimming took 2 bases from V and 6 from J, leaving 8 bases between them. Germline V CDR1 and CDR2: LNHDA, SQIVND (reference sequence). CDR3 length: 14 residues.

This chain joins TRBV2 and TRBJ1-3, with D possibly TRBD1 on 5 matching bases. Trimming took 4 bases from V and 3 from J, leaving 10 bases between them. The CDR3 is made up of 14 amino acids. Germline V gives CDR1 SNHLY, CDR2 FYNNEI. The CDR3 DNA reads TGTGCCAGCAGTGTCCGTCAGGGTGGAAACACCATATATTTT. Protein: CASSVRQGGNTIYF.

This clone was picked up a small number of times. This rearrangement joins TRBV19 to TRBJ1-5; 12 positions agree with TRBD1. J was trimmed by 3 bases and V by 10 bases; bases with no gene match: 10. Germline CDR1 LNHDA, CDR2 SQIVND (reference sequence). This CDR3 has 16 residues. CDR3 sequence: CATMRRDRGHNQPQHF. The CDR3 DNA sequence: TGTGCCACCATGAGGAGGGACAGGGGGCACAATCAGCCCCAGCATTTT.

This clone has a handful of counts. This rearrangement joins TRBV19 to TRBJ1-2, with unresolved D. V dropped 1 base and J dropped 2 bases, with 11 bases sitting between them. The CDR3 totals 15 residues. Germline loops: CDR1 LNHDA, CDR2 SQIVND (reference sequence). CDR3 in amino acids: CASSIVQRENYGYTF. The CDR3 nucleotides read TGTGCCAGTAGTATAGTCCAGAGGGAAAACTATGGCTACACCTTC.

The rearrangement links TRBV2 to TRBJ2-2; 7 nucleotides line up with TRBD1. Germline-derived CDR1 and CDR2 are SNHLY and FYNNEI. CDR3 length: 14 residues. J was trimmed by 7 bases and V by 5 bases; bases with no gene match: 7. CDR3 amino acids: CASSFRGLGGELFF. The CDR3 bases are TGTGCCAGCAGTTTTAGGGGGCTTGGCGGGGAGCTGTTTTTT.

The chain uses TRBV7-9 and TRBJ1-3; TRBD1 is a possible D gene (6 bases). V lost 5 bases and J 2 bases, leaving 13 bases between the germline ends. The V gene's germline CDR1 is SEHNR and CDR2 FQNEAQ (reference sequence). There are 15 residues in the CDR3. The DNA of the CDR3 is TGTGCCAGCAGCCCAGACCGGACAGCTGGAAACACCATATATTTT. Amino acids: CASSPDRTAGNTIYF.

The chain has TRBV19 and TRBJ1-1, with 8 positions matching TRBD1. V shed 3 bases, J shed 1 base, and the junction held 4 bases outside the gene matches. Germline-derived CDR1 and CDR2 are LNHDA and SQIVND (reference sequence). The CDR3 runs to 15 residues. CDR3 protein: CASSIAGGKNTEAFF. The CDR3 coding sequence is TGTGCCAGTAGTATCGCAGGGGGCAAGAACACTGAAGCTTTCTTT.

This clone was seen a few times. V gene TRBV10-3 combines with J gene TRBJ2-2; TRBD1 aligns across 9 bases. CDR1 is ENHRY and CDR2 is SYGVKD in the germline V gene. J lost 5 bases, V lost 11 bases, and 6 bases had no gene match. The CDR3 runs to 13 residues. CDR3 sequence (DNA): TGTGCCTCACGACAGGGGGGGACCGGGGAGCTGTTTTTT. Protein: CASRQGGTGELFF.

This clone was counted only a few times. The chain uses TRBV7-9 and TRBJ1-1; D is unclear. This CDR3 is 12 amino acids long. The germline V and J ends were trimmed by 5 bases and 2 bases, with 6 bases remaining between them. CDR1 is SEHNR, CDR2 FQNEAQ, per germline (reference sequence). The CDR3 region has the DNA TGTGCCAGCAGCCCTTTCAACACTGAAGCTTTCTTT. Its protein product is CASSPFNTEAFF.

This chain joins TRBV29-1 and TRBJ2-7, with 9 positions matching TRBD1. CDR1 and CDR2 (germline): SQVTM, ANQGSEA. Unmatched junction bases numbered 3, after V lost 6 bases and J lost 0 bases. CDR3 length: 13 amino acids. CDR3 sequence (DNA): TGCAGCGTGTGGACAGGGGCCTCCTACGAGCAGTACTTC. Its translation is CSVWTGASYEQYF.

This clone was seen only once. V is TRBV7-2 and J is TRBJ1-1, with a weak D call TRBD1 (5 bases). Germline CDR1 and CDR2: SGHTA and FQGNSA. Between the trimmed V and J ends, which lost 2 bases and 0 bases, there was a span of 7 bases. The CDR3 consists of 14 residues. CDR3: CASSLQGLNTEAFF. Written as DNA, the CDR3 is TGTGCCAGCAGCTTACAGGGTCTGAACACTGAAGCTTTCTTT. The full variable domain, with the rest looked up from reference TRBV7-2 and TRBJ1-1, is GAGVSQSPSNKVTEKGKDVELRCDPISGHTALYWYRQSLGQGLEFLIYFQGNSAPDKSGLPSDRFSAERTGGSVSTLTIQRTQQEDSAVYLCASSLQGLNTEAFFGQGTRLTVV.

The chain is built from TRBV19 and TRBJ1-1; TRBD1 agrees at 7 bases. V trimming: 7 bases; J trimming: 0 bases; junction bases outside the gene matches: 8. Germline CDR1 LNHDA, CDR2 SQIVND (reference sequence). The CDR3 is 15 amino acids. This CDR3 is CASTLQGSMNTEAFF. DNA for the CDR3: TGTGCCAGTACTCTACAGGGGAGCATGAACACTGAAGCTTTCTTT.

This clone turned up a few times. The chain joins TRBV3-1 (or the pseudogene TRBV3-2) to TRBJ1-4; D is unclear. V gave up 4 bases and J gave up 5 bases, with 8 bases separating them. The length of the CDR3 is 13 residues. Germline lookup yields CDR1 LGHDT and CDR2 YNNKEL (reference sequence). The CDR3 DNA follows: TGTGCCAGCAGCCGTGAGTTCAATGAAAAACTGTTTTTT. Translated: CASSREFNEKLFF.

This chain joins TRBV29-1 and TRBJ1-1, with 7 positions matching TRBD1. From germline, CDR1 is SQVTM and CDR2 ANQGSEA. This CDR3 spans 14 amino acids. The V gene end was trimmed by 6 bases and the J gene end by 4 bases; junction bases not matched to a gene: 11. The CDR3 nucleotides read TGCAGCGTCAGCATGATGGGACAGCTCACTGAAGCTTTCTTT. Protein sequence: CSVSMMGQLTEAFF.

The chain's CDR3 is CASSGTSGRATEQFF. As DNA, the CDR3 is TGTGCCAGCAGCGGTACTAGCGGGAGGGCCACTGAGCAGTTCTTC. The chain joins TRBV11-2 to TRBJ2-1; 13 bases match TRBD2. CDR3 length: 15 amino acids. The germline V gene encodes CDR1 SGHAT and CDR2 FQNNGV. The trim removed 5 bases at V and 9 bases at J, leaving 7 bases unmatched.